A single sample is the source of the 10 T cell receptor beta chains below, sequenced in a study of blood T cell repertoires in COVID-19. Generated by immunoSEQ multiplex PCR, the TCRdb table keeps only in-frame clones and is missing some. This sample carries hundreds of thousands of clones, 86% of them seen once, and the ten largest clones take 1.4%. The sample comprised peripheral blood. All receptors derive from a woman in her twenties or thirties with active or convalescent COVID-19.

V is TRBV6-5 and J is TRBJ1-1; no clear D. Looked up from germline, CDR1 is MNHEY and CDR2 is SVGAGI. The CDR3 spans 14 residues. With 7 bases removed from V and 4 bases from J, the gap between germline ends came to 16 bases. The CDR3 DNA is TGTGCCAGCACCGACTCGGAGTTCGGCACTGAAGCTTTCTTT. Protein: CASTDSEFGTEAFF.

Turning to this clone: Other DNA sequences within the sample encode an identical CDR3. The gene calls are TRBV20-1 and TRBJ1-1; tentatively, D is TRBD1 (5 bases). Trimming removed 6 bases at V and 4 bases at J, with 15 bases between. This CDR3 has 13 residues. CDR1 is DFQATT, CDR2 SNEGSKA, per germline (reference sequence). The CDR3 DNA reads TGCAGTGCAAGTGCAGGGTCCGGCACTGAAGCTTTCTTT. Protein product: CSASAGSGTEAFF.

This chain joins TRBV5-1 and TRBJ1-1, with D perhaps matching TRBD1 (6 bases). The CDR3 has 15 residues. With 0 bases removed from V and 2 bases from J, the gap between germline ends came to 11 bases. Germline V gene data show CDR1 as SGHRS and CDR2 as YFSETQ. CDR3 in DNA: TGCGCCAGCAGCTTGGGACAGGAGGTAAACACTGAAGCTTTCTTT. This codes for CASSLGQEVNTEAFF. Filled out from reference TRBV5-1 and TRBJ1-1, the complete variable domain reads KAGVTQTPRYLIKTRGQQVTLSCSPISGHRSVSWYQQTPGQGLQFLFEYFSETQRNKGNFPGRFSGRQFSNSRSEMNVSTLELGDSALYLCASSLGQEVNTEAFFGQGTRLTVV.

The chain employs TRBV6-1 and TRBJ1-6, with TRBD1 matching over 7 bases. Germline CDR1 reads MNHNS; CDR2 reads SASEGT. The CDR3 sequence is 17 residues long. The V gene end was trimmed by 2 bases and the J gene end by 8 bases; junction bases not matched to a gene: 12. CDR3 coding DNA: TGTGCCAGCAGTGAATTTTCAGTCGGACAGGTCTATTCACCCCTCCACTTT. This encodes CASSEFSVGQVYSPLHF.

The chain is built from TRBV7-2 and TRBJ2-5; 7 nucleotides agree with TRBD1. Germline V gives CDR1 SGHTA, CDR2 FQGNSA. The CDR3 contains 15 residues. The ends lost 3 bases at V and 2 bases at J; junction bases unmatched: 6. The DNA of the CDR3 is TGTGCCAGCAGCTTTGCCCCGGGACAGCAAGAGACCCAGTACTTC. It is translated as CASSFAPGQQETQYF.

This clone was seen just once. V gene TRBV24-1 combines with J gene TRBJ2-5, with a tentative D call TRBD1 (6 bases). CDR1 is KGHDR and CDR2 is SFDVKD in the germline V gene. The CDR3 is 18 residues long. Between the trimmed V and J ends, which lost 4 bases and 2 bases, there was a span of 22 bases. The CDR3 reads CATSDPKDRTSGQETQYF. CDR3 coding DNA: TGTGCCACCAGTGACCCAAAAGACAGGACCTCCGGGCAAGAGACCCAGTACTTC.

CDR3 protein: CASSFRFGQGKTGYTF. CDR3 DNA sequence: TGTGCCAGCAGTTTCCGGTTTGGGCAGGGTAAGACTGGCTACACCTTC. J is TRBJ1-2 and V is TRBV28; possible D gene TRBD1, 5 bases. The V and J ends lost 3 bases and 7 bases respectively, with 21 bases between them. The length of the CDR3 is 16 residues. Germline values: CDR1 MDHEN, CDR2 SYDVKM.

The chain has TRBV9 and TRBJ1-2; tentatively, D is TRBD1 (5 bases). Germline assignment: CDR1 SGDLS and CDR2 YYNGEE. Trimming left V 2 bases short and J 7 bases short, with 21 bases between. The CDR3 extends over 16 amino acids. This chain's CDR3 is CASSVSSGGERGGYTF. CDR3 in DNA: TGTGCCAGCAGCGTTTCGTCGGGAGGGGAGAGGGGTGGCTACACCTTC. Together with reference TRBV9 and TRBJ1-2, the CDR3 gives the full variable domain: DSGVTQTPKHLITATGQRVTLRCSPRSGDLSVYWYQQSLDQGLQFLIQYYNGEERAKGNILERFSAQQFPDLHSELNLSSLELGDSALYFCASSVSSGGERGGYTFGSGTRLTVV.

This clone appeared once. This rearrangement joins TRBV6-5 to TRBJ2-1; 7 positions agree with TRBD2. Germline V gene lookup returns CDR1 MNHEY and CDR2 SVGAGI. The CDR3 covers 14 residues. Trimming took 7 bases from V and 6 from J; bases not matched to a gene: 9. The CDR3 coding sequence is TGTGCCAGCAATCGTGCGGGAGCGAGCAATGAGCAGTTCTTC. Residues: CASNRAGASNEQFF.

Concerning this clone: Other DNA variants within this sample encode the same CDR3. The CDR3: CASSPGTGANYGYTF. The CDR3 DNA is TGCGCCAGCAGCCCTGGGACAGGGGCAAACTATGGCTACACCTTC. The chain joins TRBV5-1 to TRBJ1-2; the match to TRBD1 covers 10 bases. Germline-derived CDR1 and CDR2 are SGHRS and YFSETQ. The ends lost 4 bases at V and 2 bases at J; junction bases unmatched: 5. The CDR3 consists of 15 residues.